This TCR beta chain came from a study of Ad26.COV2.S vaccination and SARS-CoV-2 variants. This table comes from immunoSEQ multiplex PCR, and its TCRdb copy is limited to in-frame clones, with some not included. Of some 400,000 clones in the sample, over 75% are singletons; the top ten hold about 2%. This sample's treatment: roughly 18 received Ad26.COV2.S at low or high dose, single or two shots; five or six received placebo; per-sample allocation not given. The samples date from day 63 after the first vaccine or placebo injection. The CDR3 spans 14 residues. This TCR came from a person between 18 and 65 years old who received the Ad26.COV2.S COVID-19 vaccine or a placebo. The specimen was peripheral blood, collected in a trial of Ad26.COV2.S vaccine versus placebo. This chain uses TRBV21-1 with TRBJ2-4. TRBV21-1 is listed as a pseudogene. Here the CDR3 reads CASSKCCRLGIQYF. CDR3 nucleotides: TGTGCCAGCAGCAAATGCTGCCGTCTGGGCATTCAGTACTTC.